This record covers a single T cell receptor beta chain. Germline V gene data show CDR1 as LNHNV and CDR2 as YYDKDF (reference sequence). V lost 5 bases, J lost 8 bases, and 5 bases stayed unmatched. This CDR3 spans 15 amino acids. TCRdb's table, derived via immunoSEQ multiplex PCR, lists solely in-frame clones and lacks some. Here the sample spans 400,000 to 450,000 clones, about 91% being singletons. The sample originates from a study of blood T cell repertoires in COVID-19. Sequences were obtained from peripheral blood. J is TRBJ2-1 and V is TRBV15; 14 bases are a match to TRBD2. This receptor was taken from a woman between 45 and 65 years old with COVID-19, enrolled during active disease. CDR3 amino acids: CATSGGTSGGDEQFF. CDR3 in DNA: TGTGCCACCAGCGGAGGGACTAGCGGGGGAGATGAGCAGTTCTTC.